The T cell receptor (beta chain) under discussion was sequenced for a study of blood T cell repertoires in COVID-19. Per germline, CDR1 SGHNT and CDR2 YENEEA. Trimming removed 1 base at V and 6 bases at J, with 13 bases between. The CDR3 has 14 amino acids. Participants were aged about 18 to 100 years from 24 US areas. Donors were grouped by their self-reported clinical history. In Cohort 3, a recovered donor had either two negative PCRs, clearance, or symptom resolution. Authors' analysis steps: Reference gene primers were amplified, and this amplification served to estimate nucleated cell counts. Clones were sequenced by immunoSEQ multiplex PCR, and TCRdb holds only the in-frame ones, with some missing. That table is the source of V, J and clone size, and D and trimming were worked out from the DNA. The sample consists of roughly 340,000 clones, roughly nine tenths of them appearing once.

This chain connects TRBV11-3 to TRBJ2-7; D gene unclear. The receptor's source is a man between 18 and 35 years old who had recovered from COVID-19. Sequencing input: PBMCs or T cells enriched from blood (not recorded which). CDR3 DNA sequence: TGTGCCAGCAGCTTAGGTACGGTTACAGCCGAGCAGTACTTC. Amino acid sequence: CASSLGTVTAEQYF.